This TCR beta chain came from a study of T cell responses to AZD1222 COVID-19 vaccine. Study-wide context: Recipients boosted at about 4 weeks or about 12 weeks are pooled.

TCRdb keeps only in-frame clones here, not all; method: immunoSEQ multiplex PCR. This table holds 170,000 or so clones, about nine tenths found once. In regard to this clone: What it binds is not known.

Study-wide results and caveats: Spike-wide vaccine-associated CD4 TCRs dominated at 160-218 and 743-854.

Deletions cut 4 bases from V and 6 bases from J, with 10 bases between. The CDR3 has 14 residues. Germline lookup yields CDR1 MNHEY and CDR2 SVGAGI. The sample in question was peripheral blood, obtained on day 0 of AZD1222 vaccination. This TCR derives from an adult in good health. V usage is TRBV6-5 and J usage is TRBJ1-6, with D unresolved. This chain's CDR3 is CASSFGLLNSPLHF. As DNA, the CDR3 is TGTGCCAGCAGTTTCGGACTGCTTAATTCACCCCTCCACTTT.